The present T cell receptor beta chain was sequenced within a study of blood T cell repertoires in COVID-19. Study-wide background: The study drew acute and convalescent COVID-19 samples from the United States, Italy and Spain. PBMCs, B-cell-depleted T cells, or T cells were the source of the cDNA or gDNA that made up the material.

V shed 2 bases and J shed 1 base, with 6 bases lying between them. Germline CDR1 is SGDLS and CDR2 is YYNGEE. The CDR3 runs 13 residues. Authors' methods: Reference gene primers were amplified, and this amplification served to estimate nucleated cell counts. TCRdb's table, derived via immunoSEQ multiplex PCR, lists solely in-frame clones and lacks some. The V and J calls and clone size were taken over from that table, and D and trimming were inferred from the DNA. The data show about 280,000 clones, roughly 88% seen once. V gene TRBV9 combines with J gene TRBJ1-1; D call uncertain. The sequenced sample consisted of peripheral blood. The clonotype comes from a woman between 25 and 40 years old with active or convalescent COVID-19. CDR3 sequence (DNA): TGTGCCAGCAGCGTCCTAGAGAACACTGAAGCTTTCTTT. Translating it yields CASSVLENTEAFF.